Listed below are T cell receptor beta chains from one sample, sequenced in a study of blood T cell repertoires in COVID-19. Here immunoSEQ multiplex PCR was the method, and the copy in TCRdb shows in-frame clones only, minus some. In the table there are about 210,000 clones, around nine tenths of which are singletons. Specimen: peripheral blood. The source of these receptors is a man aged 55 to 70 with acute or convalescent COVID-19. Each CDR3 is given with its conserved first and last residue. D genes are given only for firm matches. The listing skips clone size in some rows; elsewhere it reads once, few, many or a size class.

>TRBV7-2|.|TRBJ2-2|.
TGTGCCAGCAGTTACAGGGCCACCGGGGAGCTGTTTTTT
CASSYRATGELFF
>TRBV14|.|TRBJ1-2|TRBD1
TGTGCCAGCAGCCAAGATAGAGGGGGCCGCGATAACTATGGCTACACCTTC
CASSQDRGGRDNYGYTF
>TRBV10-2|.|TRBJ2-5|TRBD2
TGCGCCAGCAGCCCGGGACTAGCGGGAGAGACCCAGTACTTC
CASSPGLAGETQYF
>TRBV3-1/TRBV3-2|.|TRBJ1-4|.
TGTGCCAGCAGCCAAGGCAGGTTGTCTAATGAAAAACTGTTTTTT
CASSQGRLSNEKLFF
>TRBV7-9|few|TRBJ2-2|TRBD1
TGTGCCAGCAGCTTAGACAGGGGGAACACCGGGGAGCTGTTTTTT
CASSLDRGNTGELFF
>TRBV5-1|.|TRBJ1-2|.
TGCGCCAGCAGCGACGACATCTCTAACTATGGCTACACCTTC
CASSDDISNYGYTF
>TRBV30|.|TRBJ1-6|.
TGTGCCTGGAGTGTACAAGGGGGTGGCACACCCCTCCACTTT
CAWSVQGGGTPLHF
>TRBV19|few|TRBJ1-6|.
TGTGCCAGTAGTAAGGTACCGGCGGGGGCGTATTCACCCCTCCACTTT
CASSKVPAGAYSPLHF
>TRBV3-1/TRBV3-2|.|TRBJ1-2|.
TGTGCCAGCAGCCAAGCGACAGGAACAAACTATGGCTACACCTTC
CASSQATGTNYGYTF
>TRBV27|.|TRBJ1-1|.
TGTGCCAGCAGTTTAGGGGGAGTAGGGAGGGACACTGAAGCTTTCTTT
CASSLGGVGRDTEAFF
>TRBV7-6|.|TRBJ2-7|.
TGTGCCAGCAGCTCAAATGGAGGTTACGAGCAGTACTTC
CASSSNGGYEQYF
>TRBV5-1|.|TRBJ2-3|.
TGCGCCAGCAGCTTGCCGCGGGGCGTTCCCACAGATACGCAGTATTTT
CASSLPRGVPTDTQYF
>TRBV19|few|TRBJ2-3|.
TGTGCCAGTAGTATAGGGCCGGGGGTTACAGATACGCAGTATTTT
CASSIGPGVTDTQYF
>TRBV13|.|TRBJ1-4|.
TGTGCCAGCAGCTTAGAAGGGGCGTCTGGTGAAAAACTGTTTTTT
CASSLEGASGEKLFF
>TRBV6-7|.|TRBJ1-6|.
TGTGCCAGCAGTCAGGGCGGAACCTATAATTCACCCCTCCACTTT
CASSQGGTYNSPLHF
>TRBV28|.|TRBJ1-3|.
TGTGCCAGCGGGGCAGGAGTCCTCTCTGGAAACACCATATATTTT
CASGAGVLSGNTIYF
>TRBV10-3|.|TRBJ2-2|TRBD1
TGTGCCATCCGCCCCGACAGGGGAAACACCGGGGAGCTGTTTTTT
CAIRPDRGNTGELFF
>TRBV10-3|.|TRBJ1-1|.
TGTGCCATCAGTGATAGGGCGGGGGACACTGAAGCTTTCTTT
CAISDRAGDTEAFF
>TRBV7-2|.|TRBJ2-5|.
TGTGCCAGCAGCTCGGGACTCCGGGAGTTAGAGACCCAGTACTTC
CASSSGLRELETQYF
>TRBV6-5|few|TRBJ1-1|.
TGTGCCAGCTCGAGGGGGGGGAACACTGAAGCTTTCTTT
CASSRGGNTEAFF
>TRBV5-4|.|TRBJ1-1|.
TGTGCCAGCAGTTTCGGGGGGGGACAGAACACTGAAGCTTTCTTT
CASSFGGGQNTEAFF
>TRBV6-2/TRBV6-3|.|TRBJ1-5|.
TGTGCCAGCAGTTTCAGGGACACCAATCAGCCCCAGCATTTT
CASSFRDTNQPQHF
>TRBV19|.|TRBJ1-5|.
TGTGCCAGTAGTAGTGGGTCCGGGGTTGGGCCCCAGCATTTT
CASSSGSGVGPQHF
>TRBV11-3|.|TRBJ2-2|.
TGTGCCAGCAGTCGGGGTCACACCGGGGAGCTGTTTTTT
CASSRGHTGELFF
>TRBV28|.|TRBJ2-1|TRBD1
TGTGCCAGCAGCGATGGGGACAGAATCTACAATGAGCAGTTCTTC
CASSDGDRIYNEQFF
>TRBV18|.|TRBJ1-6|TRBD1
TGTGCCAGCTCAACCACGACAGGGGAGGGGAATTCACCCCTCCACTTT
CASSTTTGEGNSPLHF
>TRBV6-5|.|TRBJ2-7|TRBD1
TGTGCCAGCAAAGACAGGGTCGCCTACGAGCAGTACTTC
CASKDRVAYEQYF
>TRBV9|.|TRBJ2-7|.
TGTGCCAGCAGCCCCTCCCCTGCGGCAGATACCTACGAGCAGTACTTC
CASSPSPAADTYEQYF
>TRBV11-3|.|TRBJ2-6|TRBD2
TGTGCCAGCAGCTTAGATACCAATAGCGGGGGTCCCTCTGGGGCCAACGTCCTGACTTTC
CASSLDTNSGGPSGANVLTF
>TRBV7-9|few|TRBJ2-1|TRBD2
TGTGCCAGCAGCAACCGCCGGGGGGGAACAAATGAGCAGTTCTTC
CASSNRRGGTNEQFF
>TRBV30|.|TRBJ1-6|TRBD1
TGTGCCTGGACCAGGGGGCGCGGGAATTCACCCCTCCACTTT
CAWTRGRGNSPLHF
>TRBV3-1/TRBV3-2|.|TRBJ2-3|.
TGTGCCAGCAGCCAAGTTTCGGTTGGAGATACGCAGTATTTT
CASSQVSVGDTQYF